Below, one T cell receptor (beta chain) is given with its context. Which antigen it targets is not known. No much larger clone is present one base from it, and per-base qualities are unavailable. The data belong to a study of early T cells in non-severe SARS-CoV-2 infection (dated by TCRdb to 2020 to 2022). For the wider study: TCR sequencing used bulk RNA from unsorted whole blood, so alpha and beta chains could not be paired.

This was a case-control study nested in a cohort of healthcare workers in London, UK, who had nasopharyngeal swab PCR tests and blood samples taken every week. Between 23 and 31 March 2020, the week of the UK lockdown, healthcare workers were enrolled and then followed up weekly for as long as 16 weeks. From its cysteine to its phenylalanine, the CDR3 spans 15 amino acids. Only the CDR3 DNA is retained, 45 bases long and in frame from the first base. Looking up the germline V gene (reference sequence) yields CDR1 DFQATT and CDR2 SNEGSKA. The germline V end is reduced by 2 bases and the J end by 5 bases; junction bases left unmatched: 6. The research as a whole found: VDJdb matching was skewed toward anti-spike CD8 responses, so virus-specific expansions were likely underestimated and private and CD4 specificities were missed.

To prepare the library, 5' RACE was applied. This sample was sequenced with a NextSeq 500. To correct for sequencing error and PCR bias, the TCR library protocol tagged individual cDNA molecules with unique molecular identifiers. Both TCR alpha and beta chains were sequenced, and tight co-correlation was observed between alpha and beta sequence abundances in each sample. Per the authors' processing: Decombinator V4 was used to perform V gene, J gene and CDR3 annotation of TCR sequences. TCRs were defined as expanded if a significant change between any two time points was detected under a Poisson model with p below 0.0001. TCR abundances were normalised to the total number of TCRs sequenced in each sample and reported as counts per million. MAIT TCRs were defined by TRAV1-2 paired with TRAJ12, TRAJ20 or TRAJ33, and iNKT TCRs by TRAV10 paired with TRAJ18. VDJdb, accessed 1 November 2021, was searched for CMV, EBV and SARS-CoV-2 annotated TCRs, with TCRs annotated for multiple antigens excluded. In-frame beta chains were kept once TCRdb had trimmed the public reads at Q25 with fastp and called clones with MiXCR. Entries that share a CDR3 protein sequence are merged under the most common genes and DNA. TCRdb's processing, not the authors', yielded these V and J calls. The sample data list approximately 73,000 distinct CDR3 sequences, and roughly 13% of these were observed just once. Around 1.1% of the sample belongs to the ten largest clones.

The sequenced sample was whole blood. This receptor was identified in an adult who was a healthcare worker with PCR-confirmed SARS-CoV-2 infection or an uninfected control (not recorded which). The chain is encoded by TRBV20-1 joined to TRBJ2-3; 11 junctional bases match TRBD2. The CDR3 reads CSARRLAGSRDTQYF. The bases read TGCAGTGCTAGAAGACTAGCGGGGTCCAGAGATACGCAGTATTTT.